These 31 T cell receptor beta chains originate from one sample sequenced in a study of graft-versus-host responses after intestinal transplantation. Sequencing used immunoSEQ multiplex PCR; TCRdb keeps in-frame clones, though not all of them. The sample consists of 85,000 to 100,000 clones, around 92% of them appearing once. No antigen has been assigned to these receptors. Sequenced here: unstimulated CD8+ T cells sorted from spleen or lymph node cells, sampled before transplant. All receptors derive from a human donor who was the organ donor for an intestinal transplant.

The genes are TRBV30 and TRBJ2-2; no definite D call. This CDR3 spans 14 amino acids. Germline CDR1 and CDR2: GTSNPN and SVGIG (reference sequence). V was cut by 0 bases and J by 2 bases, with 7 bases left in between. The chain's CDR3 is CAWSVPGNTGELFF. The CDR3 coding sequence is TGTGCCTGGAGTGTACCCGGTAACACCGGGGAGCTGTTTTTT.

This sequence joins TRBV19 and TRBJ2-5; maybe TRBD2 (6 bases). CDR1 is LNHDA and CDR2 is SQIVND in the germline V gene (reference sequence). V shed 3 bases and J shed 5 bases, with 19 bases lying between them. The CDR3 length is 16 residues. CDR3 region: CASSMRGVTVQETQYF. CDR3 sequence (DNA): TGTGCCAGTAGTATGCGGGGAGTGACAGTTCAGGAGACCCAGTACTTC.

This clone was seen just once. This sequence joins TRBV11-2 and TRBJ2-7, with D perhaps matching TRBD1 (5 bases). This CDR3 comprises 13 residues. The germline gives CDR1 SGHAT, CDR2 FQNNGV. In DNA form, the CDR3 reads TGTGCCAGCAGCTTAGATTACTTCCAGGGTTTCTTCGTC. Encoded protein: CASSLDYFQGFFV.

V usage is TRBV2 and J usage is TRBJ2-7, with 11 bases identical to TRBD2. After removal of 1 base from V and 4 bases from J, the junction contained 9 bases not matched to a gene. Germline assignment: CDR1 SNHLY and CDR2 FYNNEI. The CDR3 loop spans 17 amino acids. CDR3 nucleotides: TGTGCCAGCAGTGAAGAAGTGCGGGGACTAGCGGTATACGAGCAGTACTTC. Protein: CASSEEVRGLAVYEQYF.

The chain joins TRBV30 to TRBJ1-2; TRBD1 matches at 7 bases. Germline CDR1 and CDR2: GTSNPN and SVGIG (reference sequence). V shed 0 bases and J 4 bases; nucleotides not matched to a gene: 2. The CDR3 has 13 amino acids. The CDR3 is CAWSVQGSYGYTF. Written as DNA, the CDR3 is TGTGCCTGGAGTGTACAGGGGAGCTATGGCTACACCTTC.

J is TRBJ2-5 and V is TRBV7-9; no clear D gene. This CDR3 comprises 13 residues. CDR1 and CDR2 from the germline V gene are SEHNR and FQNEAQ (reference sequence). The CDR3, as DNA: TGTGCAGGCCGACGACTGGCCCTAGAGACCCAGTACTTC. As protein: CAGRRLALETQYF.

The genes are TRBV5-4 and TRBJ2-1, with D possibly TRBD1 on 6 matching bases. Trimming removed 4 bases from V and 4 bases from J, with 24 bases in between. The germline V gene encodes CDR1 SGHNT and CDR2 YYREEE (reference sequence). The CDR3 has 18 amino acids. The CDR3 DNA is TGTGCCAGCAGCGCTCTTATCCCCCTGGACAGTAGGTACAATGAGCAGTTCTTC. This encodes CASSALIPLDSRYNEQFF.

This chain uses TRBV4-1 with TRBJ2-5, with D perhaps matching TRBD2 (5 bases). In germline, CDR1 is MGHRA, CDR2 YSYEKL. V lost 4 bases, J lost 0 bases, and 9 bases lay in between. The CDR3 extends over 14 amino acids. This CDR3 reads CASSLWRDQETQYF. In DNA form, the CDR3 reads TGCGCCAGCAGCCTCTGGCGGGACCAAGAGACCCAGTACTTC.

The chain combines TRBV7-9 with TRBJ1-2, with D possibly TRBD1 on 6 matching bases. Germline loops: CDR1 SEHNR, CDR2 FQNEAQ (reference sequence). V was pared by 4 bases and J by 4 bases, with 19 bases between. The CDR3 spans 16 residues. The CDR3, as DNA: TGTGCCAGCAGCTCCCTCCGGGTGACAGGTGTCTATGGCTACACCTTC. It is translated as CASSSLRVTGVYGYTF.

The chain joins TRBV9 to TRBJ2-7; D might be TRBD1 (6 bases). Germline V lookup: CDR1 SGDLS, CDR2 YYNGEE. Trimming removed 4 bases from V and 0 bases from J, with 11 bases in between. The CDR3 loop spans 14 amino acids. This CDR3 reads CASSPRTASYEQYF. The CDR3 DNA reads TGTGCCAGCAGCCCAAGGACAGCCTCCTACGAGCAGTACTTC. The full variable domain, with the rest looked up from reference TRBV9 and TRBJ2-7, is DSGVTQTPKHLITATGQRVTLRCSPRSGDLSVYWYQQSLDQGLQFLIQYYNGEERAKGNILERFSAQQFPDLHSELNLSSLELGDSALYFCASSPRTASYEQYFGPGTRLTVT.

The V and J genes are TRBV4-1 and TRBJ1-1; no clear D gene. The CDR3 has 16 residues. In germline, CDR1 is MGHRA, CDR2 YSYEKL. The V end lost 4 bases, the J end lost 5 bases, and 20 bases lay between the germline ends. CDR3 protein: CASSLGYSGGWTEAFF. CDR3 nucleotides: TGCGCCAGCAGCCTAGGGTATTCGGGAGGTTGGACTGAAGCTTTCTTT.

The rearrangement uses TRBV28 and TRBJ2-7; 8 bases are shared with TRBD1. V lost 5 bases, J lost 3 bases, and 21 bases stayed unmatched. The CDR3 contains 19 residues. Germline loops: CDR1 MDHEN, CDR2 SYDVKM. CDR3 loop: CASSPPAGGVSTLIYEQYF. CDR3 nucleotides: TGTGCCAGCAGTCCCCCAGCAGGGGGCGTCTCCACTCTTATCTACGAGCAGTACTTC. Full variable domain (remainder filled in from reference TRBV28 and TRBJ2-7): DVKVTQSSRYLVKRTGEKVFLECVQDMDHENMFWYRQDPGLGLRLIYFSYDVKMKEKGDIPEGYSVSREKKERFSLILESASTNQTSMYLCASSPPAGGVSTLIYEQYFGPGTRLTVT.

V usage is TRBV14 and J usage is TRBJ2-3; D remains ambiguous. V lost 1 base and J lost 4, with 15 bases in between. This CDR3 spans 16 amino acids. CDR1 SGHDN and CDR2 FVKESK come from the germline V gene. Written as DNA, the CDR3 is TGTGCCAGCAGCCAAGCTCCTACATACCGGGCAGATACGCAGTATTTT. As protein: CASSQAPTYRADTQYF.

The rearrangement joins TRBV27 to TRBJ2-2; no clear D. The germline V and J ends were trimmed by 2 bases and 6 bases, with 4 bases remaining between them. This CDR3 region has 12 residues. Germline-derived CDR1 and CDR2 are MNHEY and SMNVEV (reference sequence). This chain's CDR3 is CASSLVAGELFF. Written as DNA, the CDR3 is TGTGCCAGCAGTTTAGTCGCCGGGGAGCTGTTTTTT.

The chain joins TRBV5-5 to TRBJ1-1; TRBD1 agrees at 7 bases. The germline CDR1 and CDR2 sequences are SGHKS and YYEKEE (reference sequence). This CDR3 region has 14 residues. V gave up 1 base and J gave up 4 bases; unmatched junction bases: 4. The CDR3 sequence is CASSLSAGGTEAFF. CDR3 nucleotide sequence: TGTGCCAGCAGCTTGAGTGCAGGGGGCACTGAAGCTTTCTTT.

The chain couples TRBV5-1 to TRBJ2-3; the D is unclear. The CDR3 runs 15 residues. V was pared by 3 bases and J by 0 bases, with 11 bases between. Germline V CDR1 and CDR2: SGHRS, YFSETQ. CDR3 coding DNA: TGCGCCAGCAGCTCCCAAACTCCTAGCACAGATACGCAGTATTTT. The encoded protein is CASSSQTPSTDTQYF. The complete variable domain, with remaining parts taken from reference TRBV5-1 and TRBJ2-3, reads KAGVTQTPRYLIKTRGQQVTLSCSPISGHRSVSWYQQTPGQGLQFLFEYFSETQRNKGNFPGRFSGRQFSNSRSEMNVSTLELGDSALYLCASSSQTPSTDTQYFGPGTRLTVL.

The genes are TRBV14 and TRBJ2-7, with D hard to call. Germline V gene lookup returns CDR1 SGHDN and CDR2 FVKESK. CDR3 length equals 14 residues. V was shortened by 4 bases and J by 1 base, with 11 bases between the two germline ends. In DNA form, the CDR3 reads TGTGCCAGCAGCCCGTCAAGGAGATCCTACGAGCAGTACTTC. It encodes CASSPSRRSYEQYF.

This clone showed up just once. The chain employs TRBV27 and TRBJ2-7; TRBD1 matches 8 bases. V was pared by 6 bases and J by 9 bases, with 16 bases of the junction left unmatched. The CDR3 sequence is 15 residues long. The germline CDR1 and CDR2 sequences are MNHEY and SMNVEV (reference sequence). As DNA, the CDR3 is TGTGCCAGCAGAACCGGGACAGGTCTTCTCCGGGGGCAGTACTTC. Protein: CASRTGTGLLRGQYF.

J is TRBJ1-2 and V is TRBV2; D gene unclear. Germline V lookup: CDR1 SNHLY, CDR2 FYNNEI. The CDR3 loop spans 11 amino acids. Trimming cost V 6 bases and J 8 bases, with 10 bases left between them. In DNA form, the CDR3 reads TGTGCCAGCAGGGAGACTCTGGGCTACACCTTC. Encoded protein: CASRETLGYTF.

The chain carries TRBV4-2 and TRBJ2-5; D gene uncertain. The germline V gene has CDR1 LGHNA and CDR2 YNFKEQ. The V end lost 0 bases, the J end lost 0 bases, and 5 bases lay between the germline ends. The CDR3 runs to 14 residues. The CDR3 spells CASSQDLYQETQYF. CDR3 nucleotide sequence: TGTGCCAGCAGCCAAGATCTTTACCAAGAGACCCAGTACTTC.

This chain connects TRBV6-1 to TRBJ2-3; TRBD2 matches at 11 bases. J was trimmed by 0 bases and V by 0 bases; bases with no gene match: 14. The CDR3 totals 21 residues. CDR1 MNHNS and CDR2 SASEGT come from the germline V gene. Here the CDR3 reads CASSEASSGGSLLLSTDTQYF. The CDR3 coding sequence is TGTGCCAGCAGTGAAGCGTCTAGCGGGGGGTCCCTTTTACTTAGCACAGATACGCAGTATTTT.

In nucleotides, the CDR3 is TGTGCCAGCAGCTTTTATCCAGGGGAACACTATGGCTACACCTTC. The encoded protein is CASSFYPGEHYGYTF. The rearrangement links TRBV5-4 to TRBJ1-2; a weak D match, TRBD1 (6 bases). Germline V lookup: CDR1 SGHNT, CDR2 YYREEE (reference sequence). The CDR3 sequence is 15 residues long. V lost 2 bases, J lost 3 bases, and 14 bases lay in between.

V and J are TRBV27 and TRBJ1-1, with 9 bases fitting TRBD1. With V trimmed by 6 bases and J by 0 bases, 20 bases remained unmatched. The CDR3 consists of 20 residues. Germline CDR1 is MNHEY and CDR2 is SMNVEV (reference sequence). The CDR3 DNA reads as TGTGCCAGCAGAGCCCCCCACCGGGACAGGGTTTTTTATATGAACACTGAAGCTTTCTTT. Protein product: CASRAPHRDRVFYMNTEAFF.

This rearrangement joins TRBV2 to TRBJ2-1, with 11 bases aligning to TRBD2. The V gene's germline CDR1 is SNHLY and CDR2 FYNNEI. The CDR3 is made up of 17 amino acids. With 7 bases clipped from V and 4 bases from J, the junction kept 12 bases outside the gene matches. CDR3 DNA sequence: TGTGCCAGCACCGACCCTCAGACTAGCGGGATTTACAATGAGCAGTTCTTC. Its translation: CASTDPQTSGIYNEQFF.

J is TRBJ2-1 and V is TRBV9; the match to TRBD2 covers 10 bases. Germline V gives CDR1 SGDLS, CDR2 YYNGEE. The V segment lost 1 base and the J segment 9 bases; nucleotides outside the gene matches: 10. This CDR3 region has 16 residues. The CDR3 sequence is CASSVFASGRGGEQFF. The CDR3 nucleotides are TGTGCCAGCAGCGTATTTGCTAGCGGGAGAGGGGGTGAGCAGTTCTTC.

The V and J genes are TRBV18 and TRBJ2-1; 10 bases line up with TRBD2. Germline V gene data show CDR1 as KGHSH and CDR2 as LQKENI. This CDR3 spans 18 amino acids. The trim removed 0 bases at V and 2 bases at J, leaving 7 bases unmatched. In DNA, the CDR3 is TGTGCCAGCTCACCACCCCCTAGCGGGAGTCCCCCCTACAATGAGCAGTTCTTC. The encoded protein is CASSPPPSGSPPYNEQFF.

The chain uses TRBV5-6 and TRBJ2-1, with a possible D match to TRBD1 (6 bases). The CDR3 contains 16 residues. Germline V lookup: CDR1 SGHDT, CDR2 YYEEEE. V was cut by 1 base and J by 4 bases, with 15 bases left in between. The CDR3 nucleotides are TGTGCCAGCAGCTTGTCGTGGGACAACCTGTACAATGAGCAGTTCTTC. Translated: CASSLSWDNLYNEQFF.

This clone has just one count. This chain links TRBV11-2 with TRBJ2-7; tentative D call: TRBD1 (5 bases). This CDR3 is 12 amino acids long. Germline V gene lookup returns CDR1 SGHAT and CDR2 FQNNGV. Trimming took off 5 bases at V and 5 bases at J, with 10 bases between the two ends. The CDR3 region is CASSVQGNEQYF. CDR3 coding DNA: TGTGCCAGCAGCGTTCAGGGTAACGAGCAGTACTTC.

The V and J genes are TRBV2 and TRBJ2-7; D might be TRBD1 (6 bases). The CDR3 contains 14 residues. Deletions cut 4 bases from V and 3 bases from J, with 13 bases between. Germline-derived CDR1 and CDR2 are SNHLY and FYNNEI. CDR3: CASSAFTGLYEQYF. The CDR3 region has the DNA TGTGCCAGCAGTGCTTTCACAGGGCTCTACGAGCAGTACTTC.

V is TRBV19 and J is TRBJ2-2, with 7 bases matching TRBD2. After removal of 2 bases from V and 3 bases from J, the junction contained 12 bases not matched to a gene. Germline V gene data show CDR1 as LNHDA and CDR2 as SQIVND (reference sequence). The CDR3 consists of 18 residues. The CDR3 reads CASSITYCCGSYTGELFF. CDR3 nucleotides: TGTGCCAGTAGTATAACCTACTGTTGCGGGAGTTACACCGGGGAGCTGTTTTTT.

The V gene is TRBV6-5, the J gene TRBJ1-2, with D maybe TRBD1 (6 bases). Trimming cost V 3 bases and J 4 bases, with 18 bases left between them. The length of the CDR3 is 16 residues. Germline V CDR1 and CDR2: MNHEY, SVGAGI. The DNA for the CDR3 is TGTGCCAGCAGTTATTCCGGGACACCTTTTCCCTATGGCTACACCTTC. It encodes CASSYSGTPFPYGYTF.